These 12 T cell receptor beta chains were sequenced from one sample in a study of shared clonotypes between healthy human individuals. Positively selected for CCR7, the CD45RO-negative cells used as naive CD8 cells excluded terminally differentiated effector memory CD45RA+ cells. The repertoire was sequenced with immunoSEQ multiplex PCR; TCRdb's copy has only in-frame clones and lacks some. This table holds 450,000 to 700,000 clones, about 95% found once. Sample: naive CD8+ T cells sorted from blood. The receptors derive from a woman younger than 45 in good health.

As regards this clone: Other DNA sequences in the same sample also yield this CDR3. J is TRBJ1-2 and V is TRBV27; weak D call: TRBD1 (5 bases). Trimming removed 5 bases at V and 4 bases at J, with 11 bases between. Looked up from germline, CDR1 is MNHEY and CDR2 is SMNVEV (reference sequence). The length of the CDR3 is 13 residues. Here the CDR3 DNA reads TGTGCCAGCAGTCCGACCGGGGCCTATGGCTACACCTTC. The encoded protein is CASSPTGAYGYTF.

V gene TRBV14 combines with J gene TRBJ2-1; D gene ambiguous. This CDR3 comprises 14 residues. V gave up 4 bases and J gave up 4 bases, with 11 bases separating them. Germline CDR1 SGHDN, CDR2 FVKESK. The CDR3 DNA is TGTGCCAGCAGCCGACTGTGGGGTTACAATGAGCAGTTCTTC. The encoded protein is CASSRLWGYNEQFF.

As concerns this clone: The sample holds other DNA sequences that translate to the same CDR3. This chain uses TRBV27 with TRBJ2-7; no clear D. The length of the CDR3 is 14 residues. Per the germline V gene, CDR1 is MNHEY and CDR2 is SMNVEV (reference sequence). V lost 2 bases and J lost 2, with 10 bases in between. The CDR3 nucleotides are TGTGCCAGCAGTTTACTAGGCGCAGCCTACGAGCAGTACTTC. Translation: CASSLLGAAYEQYF.

The V and J genes are TRBV4-1 and TRBJ2-3, with 7 positions matching TRBD1. Trimming at V came to 3 bases and at J to 0 bases, leaving 9 bases not matched to a gene. Per the germline V gene, CDR1 is MGHRA and CDR2 is YSYEKL. The CDR3 is 17 amino acids. Here the CDR3 reads CASSHRPGTVSTDTQYF. In nucleotides, the CDR3 is TGCGCCAGCAGCCACCGTCCCGGGACAGTTAGCACAGATACGCAGTATTTT.

The chain carries TRBV27 and TRBJ2-3; TRBD2 matches 15 bases. With V trimmed by 5 bases and J by 5 bases, 5 bases remained unmatched. The CDR3 length is 16 residues. Germline-derived CDR1 and CDR2 are MNHEY and SMNVEV (reference sequence). Written as DNA, the CDR3 is TGTGCCAGCAGTCACGGGACTAGCGGGAGGAGAGATACGCAGTATTTT. Its translation: CASSHGTSGRRDTQYF.

The chain has TRBV14 and TRBJ2-5, with D tentatively TRBD1 (5 bases). This CDR3 has 14 residues. Trimming pared 2 bases from V and 5 bases from J, leaving 12 bases between. CDR1 and CDR2 from the germline V gene are SGHDN and FVKESK. The CDR3 DNA is TGTGCCAGCAGCCAACTCAGGGCAGGGGAGACCCAGTACTTC. It specifies CASSQLRAGETQYF.

J is TRBJ2-7 and V is TRBV27; a possible D gene is TRBD2 (6 bases). Germline V gene sequence: CDR1 MNHEY, CDR2 SMNVEV (reference sequence). With 6 bases removed from V and 4 bases from J, the gap between germline ends came to 19 bases. The CDR3 is 15 amino acids. CDR3 in amino acids: CASRVGGSGAYEQYF. In DNA, the CDR3 is TGTGCCAGCAGGGTTGGGGGGTCGGGTGCTTACGAGCAGTACTTC.

The chain couples TRBV2 to TRBJ2-7; maybe TRBD1 (6 bases). Germline values: CDR1 SNHLY, CDR2 FYNNEI. This CDR3 is 15 amino acids long. V was clipped by 3 bases and J by 2 bases, with 14 bases between them. The CDR3 sequence is CASSEGAQYTYEQYF. As DNA, the CDR3 is TGTGCCAGCAGTGAGGGGGCGCAGTATACCTACGAGCAGTACTTC.

About this clone itself: The sample contains more than one DNA sequence encoding this CDR3. Written as DNA, the CDR3 is TGTGCCAGCAGCGTAGGTGGAAAGACTGAAGCTTTCTTT. Amino acid sequence: CASSVGGKTEAFF. The V call is TRBV9, the J call TRBJ1-1; D not certain. The CDR3 loop spans 13 amino acids. The germline V and J ends were trimmed by 0 bases and 5 bases, with 8 bases remaining between them. Germline CDR1 is SGDLS and CDR2 is YYNGEE. Full variable domain (outside the CDR3, taken from reference TRBV9 and TRBJ1-1): DSGVTQTPKHLITATGQRVTLRCSPRSGDLSVYWYQQSLDQGLQFLIQYYNGEERAKGNILERFSAQQFPDLHSELNLSSLELGDSALYFCASSVGGKTEAFFGQGTRLTVV.

V usage is TRBV2 and J usage is TRBJ2-1, with D uncertain. Germline values: CDR1 SNHLY, CDR2 FYNNEI. The CDR3 length is 12 residues. With 7 bases removed from V and 7 bases from J, the gap between germline ends came to 11 bases. CDR3 in DNA: TGTGCCAGCATCAAAGTTCCGAATGAGCAGTTCTTC. It encodes CASIKVPNEQFF. Full variable domain (rest looked up from reference TRBV2 and TRBJ2-1): EPEVTQTPSHQVTQMGQEVILRCVPISNHLYFYWYRQILGQKVEFLVSFYNNEISEKSEIFDDQFSVERPDGSNFTLKIRSTKLEDSAMYFCASIKVPNEQFFGPGTRLTVL.

This clone has more than one count but fewer than ten. This chain uses TRBV7-9 with TRBJ1-1; no definite D call. Germline CDR1 reads SEHNR; CDR2 reads FQNEAQ (reference sequence). V was shortened by 5 bases and J by 0 bases, with 4 bases between the two germline ends. This CDR3 spans 12 amino acids. CDR3 sequence (DNA): TGTGCCAGCAGCGTCTTGAACACTGAAGCTTTCTTT. Amino acid sequence: CASSVLNTEAFF.

This chain links TRBV7-3 with TRBJ2-3, with D possibly called TRBD1 or TRBD2 (5 bases each). The length of the CDR3 is 13 residues. Germline values: CDR1 SGHTA, CDR2 FQGTGA. V was clipped by 5 bases and J by 5 bases, with 11 bases between them. The DNA for the CDR3 is TGTGCCAGCAGCGCCGGGGACCTAGATACGCAGTATTTT. Translated, it gives CASSAGDLDTQYF.